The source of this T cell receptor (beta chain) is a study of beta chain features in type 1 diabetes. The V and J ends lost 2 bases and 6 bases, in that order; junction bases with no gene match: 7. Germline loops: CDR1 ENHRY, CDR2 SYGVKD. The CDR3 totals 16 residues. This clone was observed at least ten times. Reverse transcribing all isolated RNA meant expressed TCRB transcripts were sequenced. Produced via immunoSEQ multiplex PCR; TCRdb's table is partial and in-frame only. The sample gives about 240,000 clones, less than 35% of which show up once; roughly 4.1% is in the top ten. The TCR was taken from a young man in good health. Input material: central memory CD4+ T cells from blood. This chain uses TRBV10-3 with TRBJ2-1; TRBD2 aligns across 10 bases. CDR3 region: CAISEILAGTGNEQFF. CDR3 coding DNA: TGTGCCATCAGTGAGATACTAGCGGGAACGGGCAATGAGCAGTTCTTC.